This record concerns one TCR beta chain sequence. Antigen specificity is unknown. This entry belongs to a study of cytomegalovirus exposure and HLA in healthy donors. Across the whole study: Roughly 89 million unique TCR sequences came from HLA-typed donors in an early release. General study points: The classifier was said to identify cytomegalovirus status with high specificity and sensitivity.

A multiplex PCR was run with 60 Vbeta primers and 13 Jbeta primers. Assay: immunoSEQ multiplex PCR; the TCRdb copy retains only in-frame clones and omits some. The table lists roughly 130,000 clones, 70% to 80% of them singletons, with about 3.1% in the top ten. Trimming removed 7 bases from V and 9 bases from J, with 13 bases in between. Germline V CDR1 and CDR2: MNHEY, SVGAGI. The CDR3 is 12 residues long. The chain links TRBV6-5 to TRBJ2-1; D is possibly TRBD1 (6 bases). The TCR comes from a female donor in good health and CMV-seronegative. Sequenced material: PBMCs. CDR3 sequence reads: CASTSMGAEQFF. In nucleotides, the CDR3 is TGTGCCAGCACCTCGATGGGGGCTGAGCAGTTCTTC.